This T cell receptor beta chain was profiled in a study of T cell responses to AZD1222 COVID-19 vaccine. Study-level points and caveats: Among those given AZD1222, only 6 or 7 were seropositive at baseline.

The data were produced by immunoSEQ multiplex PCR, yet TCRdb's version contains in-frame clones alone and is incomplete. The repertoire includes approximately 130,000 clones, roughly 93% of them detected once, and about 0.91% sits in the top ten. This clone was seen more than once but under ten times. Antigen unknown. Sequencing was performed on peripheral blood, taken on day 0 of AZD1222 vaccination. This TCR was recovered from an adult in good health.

CDR3 nucleotide sequence: TGTGCCAGCAGCCCTAGGACCGGCGCCTCAAGCGGCTACACCTTC. Translated, it gives CASSPRTGASSGYTF. The rearrangement links TRBV11-1 to TRBJ1-2; D is ambiguous. The CDR3 is 15 residues long. The germline V gene encodes CDR1 SGHAT and CDR2 FQDESV (reference sequence). Trimming cost V 5 bases and J 8 bases, with 21 bases left between them. The full variable domain, with the rest looked up from reference TRBV11-1 and TRBJ1-2, is EAEVAQSPRYKITEKSQAVAFWCDPISGHATLYWYRQILGQGPELLVQFQDESVVDDSQLPKDRFSAERLKGVDSTLKIQPAELGDSAMYLCASSPRTGASSGYTFGSGTRLTVV.